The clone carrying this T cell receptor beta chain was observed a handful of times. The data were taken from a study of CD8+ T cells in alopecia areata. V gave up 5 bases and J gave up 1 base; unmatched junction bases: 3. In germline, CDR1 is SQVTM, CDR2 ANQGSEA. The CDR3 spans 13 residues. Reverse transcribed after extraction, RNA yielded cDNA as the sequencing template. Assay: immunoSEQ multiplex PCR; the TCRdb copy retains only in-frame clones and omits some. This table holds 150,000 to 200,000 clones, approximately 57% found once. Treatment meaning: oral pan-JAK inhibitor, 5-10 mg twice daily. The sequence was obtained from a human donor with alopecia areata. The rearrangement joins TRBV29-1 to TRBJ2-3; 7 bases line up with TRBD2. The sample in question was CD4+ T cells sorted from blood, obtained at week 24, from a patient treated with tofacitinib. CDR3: CSVRGRGTDTQYF. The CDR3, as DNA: TGCAGCGTTCGGGGGAGGGGCACAGATACGCAGTATTTT.